This T cell receptor beta chain was documented in a study of OX40 agonist ivuxolimab in advanced cancers. Study outcomes and limitations: CD4+ and CD8+ blood T cells expanded clonally by week 6 at 0.1 to 3.0 mg/kg. CD8+ T cells (on average) carried more expanded clones than CD4+ T cells. Among the least clonally expanded were partial responders at 0.1-3.0 mg/kg.

Here immunoSEQ multiplex PCR was the method, and the copy in TCRdb shows in-frame clones only, minus some. The data hold over 65,000 clones, with under 90% observed a single time. CDR1 and CDR2 (germline): SGHRS, YFSETQ. V was clipped by 5 bases and J by 2 bases; unmatched bases: 4. The CDR3 contains 16 residues. This clone appeared once. Antigen: not known. People who had autoimmune disease history or systemic immunosuppression were excluded. The specimen comprised CD4+ or CD8+ T cells sorted from blood, sampled in a trial of the OX40 agonist ivuxolimab. The V call is TRBV5-1, the J call TRBJ2-5; 15 bases fit TRBD2. The receptor's source is an adult with an advanced solid tumor such as melanoma, head and neck, liver or kidney cancer. This CDR3 is CASRSGTSGGQETQYF. The CDR3 nucleotides are TGCGCCAGCAGATCCGGGACTAGCGGGGGGCAAGAGACCCAGTACTTC.